The sequence of this T cell receptor beta chain was determined in a study of a mutant IDH1 vaccine in newly diagnosed glioma. In the study overall: Standard pretreatment was either radiotherapy, temozolomide, or, for most, radiochemotherapy with temozolomide. Weeks 35 and 47 hosted visits V12 and V13, respectively. Whole-study findings and limits: It was over 85% of patients that developed vaccine-induced immune responses.

Libraries were prepared by immunoSEQ multiplex PCR; TCRdb keeps only in-frame clonotypes and omits some of them. The repertoire holds 30,000 to 40,000 clones, approximately 90% seen once, with 4.5% to 5.5% in the top ten. Indicated time point: week 47, end of study. A 20-mer mutant IDH1 peptide at 300 ug was injected subcutaneously with topical imiquimod. The V gene's germline CDR1 is SGHDN and CDR2 FVKESK. V dropped 3 bases and J dropped 4; count of bases not matched to a gene: 5. The CDR3 totals 16 residues. This clone was seen just once. Antigen specificity is unknown. The rearrangement joins TRBV14 to TRBJ2-7; TRBD2 agrees at 14 bases. The input for sequencing was PBMCs, taken from a glioma patient whose treatment included an IDH1 peptide vaccine. The clonotype originates from a woman aged 40 to 55 with glioma. CDR3 residues: CASSQTRLAGGYEQYF. The CDR3 DNA sequence: TGTGCCAGCAGCCAGACCCGACTAGCGGGAGGGTACGAGCAGTACTTC.